The entry that follows covers one TCR beta chain sequence. This record comes from a study of blood T cell repertoires in COVID-19. Study-wide background: Some COVID-19 samples were acute and others convalescent; all came from the United States, Italy and Spain.

As originally analysed: Amplifying reference gene primers gave estimates of nucleated cell counts. The protocol was immunoSEQ multiplex PCR, while the TCRdb copy is restricted to in-frame clones and leaves out a portion. Clonal size and the V and J genes are those of that table, whereas D and trimming came from the DNA. This table holds around 96,000 clones, more than 90% found once. This CDR3 is 16 amino acids long. Germline CDR1 and CDR2: SGHRS and YFSETQ. J lost 5 bases, V lost 0 bases, and 3 bases had no gene match. V is TRBV5-1 and J is TRBJ1-5, with 12 bases that match TRBD1. The specimen was peripheral blood. The receptor was isolated from a human donor with active COVID-19. The donor label of this sample is uncertain. For the CDR3, the DNA is TGCGCCAGCAGCTTGGAGGGACAGGGGGCACATCAGCCCCAGCATTTT. Its protein is CASSLEGQGAHQPQHF. Using reference TRBV5-1 and TRBJ1-5 for the parts outside the CDR3, the full variable domain is KAGVTQTPRYLIKTRGQQVTLSCSPISGHRSVSWYQQTPGQGLQFLFEYFSETQRNKGNFPGRFSGRQFSNSRSEMNVSTLELGDSALYLCASSLEGQGAHQPQHFGDGTRLSIL.